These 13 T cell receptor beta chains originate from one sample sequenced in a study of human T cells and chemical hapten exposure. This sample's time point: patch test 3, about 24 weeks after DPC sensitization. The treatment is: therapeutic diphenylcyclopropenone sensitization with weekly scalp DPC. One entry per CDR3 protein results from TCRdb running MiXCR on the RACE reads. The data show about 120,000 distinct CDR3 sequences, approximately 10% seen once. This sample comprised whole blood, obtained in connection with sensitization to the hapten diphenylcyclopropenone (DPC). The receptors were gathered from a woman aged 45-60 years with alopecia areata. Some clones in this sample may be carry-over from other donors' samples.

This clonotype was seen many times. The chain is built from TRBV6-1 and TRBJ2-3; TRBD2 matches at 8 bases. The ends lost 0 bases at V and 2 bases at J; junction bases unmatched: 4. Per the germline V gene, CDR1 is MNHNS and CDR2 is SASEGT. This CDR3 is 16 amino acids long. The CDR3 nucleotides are TGTGCCAGCAGTGAAGCTCCTAGCGGGTTCACAGATACGCAGTATTTT. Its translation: CASSEAPSGFTDTQYF.

Written as DNA, the CDR3 is TGCGCCAGCAGCTTGGCTGACAGCCGTGGCTATGGCTACACCTTC. Residues: CASSLADSRGYGYTF. The rearrangement uses TRBV5-1 and TRBJ1-2, with TRBD1 as a possible D gene (5 bases). CDR3 length: 15 residues. Germline CDR1 reads SGHRS; CDR2 reads YFSETQ. Between the trimmed V and J ends, which lost 0 bases and 4 bases, there was a span of 13 bases.

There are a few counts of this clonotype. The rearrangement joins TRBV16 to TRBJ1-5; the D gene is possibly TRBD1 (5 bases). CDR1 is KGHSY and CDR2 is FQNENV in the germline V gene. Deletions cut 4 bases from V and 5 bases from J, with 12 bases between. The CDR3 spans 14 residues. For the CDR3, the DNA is TGTGCCAGCAGCCGAAAGTGGGGCGATCAGCCCCAGCATTTT. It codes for CASSRKWGDQPQHF.

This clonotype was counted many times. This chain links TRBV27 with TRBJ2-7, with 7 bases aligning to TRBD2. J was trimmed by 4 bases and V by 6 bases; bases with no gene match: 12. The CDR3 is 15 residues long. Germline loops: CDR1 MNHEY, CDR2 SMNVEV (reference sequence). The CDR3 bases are TGTGCCAGCAGCCCCGGTACACGGGGACTATACGAGCAGTACTTC. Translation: CASSPGTRGLYEQYF.

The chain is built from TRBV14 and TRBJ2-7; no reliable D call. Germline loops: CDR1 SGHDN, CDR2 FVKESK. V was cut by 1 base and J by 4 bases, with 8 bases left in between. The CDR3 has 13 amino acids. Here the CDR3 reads CASSQVRGYEQYF. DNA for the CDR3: TGTGCCAGCAGCCAAGTACGAGGATACGAGCAGTACTTC. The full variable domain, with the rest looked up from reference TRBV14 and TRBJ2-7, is EAGVTQFPSHSVIEKGQTVTLRCDPISGHDNLYWYRRVMGKEIKFLLHFVKESKQDESGMPNNRFLAERTGGTYSTLKVQPAELEDSGVYFCASSQVRGYEQYFGPGTRLTVT.

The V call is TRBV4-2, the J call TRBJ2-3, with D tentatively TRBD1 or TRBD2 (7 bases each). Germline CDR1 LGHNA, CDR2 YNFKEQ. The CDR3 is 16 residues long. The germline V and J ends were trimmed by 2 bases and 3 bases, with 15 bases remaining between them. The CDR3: CASSQRSGTATDTQYF. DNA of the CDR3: TGTGCCAGCAGCCAAAGAAGCGGGACAGCGACAGATACGCAGTATTTT.

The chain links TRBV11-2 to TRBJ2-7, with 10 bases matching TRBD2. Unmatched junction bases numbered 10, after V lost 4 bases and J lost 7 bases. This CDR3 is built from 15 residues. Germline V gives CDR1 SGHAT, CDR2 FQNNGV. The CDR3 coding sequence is TGTGCCAGCAGCTCGAACAGCGGGAGGGCCCTGGAGCAGTACTTC. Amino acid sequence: CASSSNSGRALEQYF.

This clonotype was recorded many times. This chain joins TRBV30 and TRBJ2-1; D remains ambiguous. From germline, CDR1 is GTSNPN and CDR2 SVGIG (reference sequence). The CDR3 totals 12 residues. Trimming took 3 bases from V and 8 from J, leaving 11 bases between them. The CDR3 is CAWRGSSDEQFF. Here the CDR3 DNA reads TGTGCCTGGAGGGGCAGCTCGGATGAGCAGTTCTTC.

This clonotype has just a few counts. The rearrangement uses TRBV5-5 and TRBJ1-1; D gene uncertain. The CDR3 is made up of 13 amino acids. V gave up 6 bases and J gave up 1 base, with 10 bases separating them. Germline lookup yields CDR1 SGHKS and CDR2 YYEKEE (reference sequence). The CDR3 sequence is CASNLYWNTEAFF. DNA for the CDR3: TGTGCCAGCAACCTGTACTGGAACACTGAAGCTTTCTTT. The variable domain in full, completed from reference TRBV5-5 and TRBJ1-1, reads DAGVTQSPTHLIKTRGQQVTLRCSPISGHKSVSWYQQVLGQGPQFIFQYYEKEERGRGNFPDRFSARQFPNYSSELNVNALLLGDSALYLCASNLYWNTEAFFGQGTRLTVV.

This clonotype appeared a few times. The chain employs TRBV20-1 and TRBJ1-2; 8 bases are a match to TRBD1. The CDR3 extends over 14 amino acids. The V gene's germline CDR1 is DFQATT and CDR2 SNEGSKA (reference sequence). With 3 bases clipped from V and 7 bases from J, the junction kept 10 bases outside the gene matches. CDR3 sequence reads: CSASVQGAKRGYTF. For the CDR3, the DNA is TGCAGTGCTAGTGTCCAGGGGGCTAAGCGTGGCTACACCTTC.

CDR3 sequence reads: CASSLAGPPDNYGYTF. CDR3 bases: TGCGCCAGCAGCTTGGCTGGGCCACCGGACAACTATGGCTACACCTTC. V and J are TRBV5-1 and TRBJ1-2; D not certain. V gave up 0 bases and J gave up 2 bases, with 14 bases separating them. In germline, CDR1 is SGHRS, CDR2 YFSETQ. The CDR3 extends over 16 amino acids. Filled out from reference TRBV5-1 and TRBJ1-2, the complete variable domain reads KAGVTQTPRYLIKTRGQQVTLSCSPISGHRSVSWYQQTPGQGLQFLFEYFSETQRNKGNFPGRFSGRQFSNSRSEMNVSTLELGDSALYLCASSLAGPPDNYGYTFGSGTRLTVV.

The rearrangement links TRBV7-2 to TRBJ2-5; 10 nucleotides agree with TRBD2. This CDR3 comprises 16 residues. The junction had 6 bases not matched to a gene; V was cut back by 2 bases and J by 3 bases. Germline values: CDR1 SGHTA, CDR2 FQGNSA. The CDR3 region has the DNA TGTGCCAGCAGCTTACTAGCGGGGGCGGCGAAAGAGACCCAGTACTTC. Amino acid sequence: CASSLLAGAAKETQYF.

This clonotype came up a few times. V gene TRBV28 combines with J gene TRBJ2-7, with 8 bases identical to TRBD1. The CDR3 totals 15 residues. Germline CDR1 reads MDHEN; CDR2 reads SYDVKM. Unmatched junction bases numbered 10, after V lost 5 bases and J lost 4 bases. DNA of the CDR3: TGTGCCAGCAGTCCTCCGGGCAGGGGGCAATACGAGCAGTACTTC. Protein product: CASSPPGRGQYEQYF. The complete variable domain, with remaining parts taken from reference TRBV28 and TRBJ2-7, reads DVKVTQSSRYLVKRTGEKVFLECVQDMDHENMFWYRQDPGLGLRLIYFSYDVKMKEKGDIPEGYSVSREKKERFSLILESASTNQTSMYLCASSPPGRGQYEQYFGPGTRLTVT.